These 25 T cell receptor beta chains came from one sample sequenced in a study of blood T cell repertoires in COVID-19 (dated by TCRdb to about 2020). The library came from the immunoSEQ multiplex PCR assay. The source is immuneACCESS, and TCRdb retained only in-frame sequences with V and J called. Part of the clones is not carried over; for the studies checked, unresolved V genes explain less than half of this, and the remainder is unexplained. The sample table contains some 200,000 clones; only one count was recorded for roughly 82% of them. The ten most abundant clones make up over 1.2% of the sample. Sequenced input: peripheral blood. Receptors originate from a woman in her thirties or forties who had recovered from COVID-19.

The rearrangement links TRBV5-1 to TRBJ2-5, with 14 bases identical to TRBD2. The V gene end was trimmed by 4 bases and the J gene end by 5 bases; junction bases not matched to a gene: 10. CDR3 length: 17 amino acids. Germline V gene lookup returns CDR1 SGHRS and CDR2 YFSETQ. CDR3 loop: CASSLGLAGVGLETQYF. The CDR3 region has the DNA TGCGCCAGCAGCCTGGGACTAGCGGGGGTTGGATTGGAGACCCAGTACTTC.

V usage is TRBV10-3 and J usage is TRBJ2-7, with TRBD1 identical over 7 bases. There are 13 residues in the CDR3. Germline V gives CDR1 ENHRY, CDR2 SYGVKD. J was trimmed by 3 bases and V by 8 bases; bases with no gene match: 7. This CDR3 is CAILATGSYEQYF. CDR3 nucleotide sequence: TGTGCCATCTTAGCGACAGGGAGCTACGAGCAGTACTTC.

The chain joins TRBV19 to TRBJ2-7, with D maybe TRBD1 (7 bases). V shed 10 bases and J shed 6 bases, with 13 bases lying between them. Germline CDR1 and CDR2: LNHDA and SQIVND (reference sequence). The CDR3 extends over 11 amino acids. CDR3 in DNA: TGTGCCACCGATCAGGGGGGCGAGCAGTACTTC. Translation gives CATDQGGEQYF.

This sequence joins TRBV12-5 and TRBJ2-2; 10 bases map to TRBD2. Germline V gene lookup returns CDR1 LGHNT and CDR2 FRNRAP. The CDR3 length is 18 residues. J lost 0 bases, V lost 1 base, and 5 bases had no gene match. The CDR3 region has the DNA TGTGCTAGTGGTTTGGCTGTACTAGCGGGGACGAACACCGGGGAGCTGTTTTTT. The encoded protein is CASGLAVLAGTNTGELFF.

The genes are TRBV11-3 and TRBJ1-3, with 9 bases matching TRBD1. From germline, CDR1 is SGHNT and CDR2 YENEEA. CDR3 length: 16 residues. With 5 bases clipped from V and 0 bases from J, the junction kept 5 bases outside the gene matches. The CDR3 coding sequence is TGTGCCAGCAGCCGCACAGGGGGCGACTCTGGAAACACCATATATTTT. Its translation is CASSRTGGDSGNTIYF. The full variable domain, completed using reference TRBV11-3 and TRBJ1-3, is EAGVVQSPRYKIIEKKQPVAFWCNPISGHNTLYWYLQNLGQGPELLIRYENEEAVDDSQLPKDRFSAERLKGVDSTLKIQPAELGDSAVYLCASSRTGGDSGNTIYFGEGSWLTVV.

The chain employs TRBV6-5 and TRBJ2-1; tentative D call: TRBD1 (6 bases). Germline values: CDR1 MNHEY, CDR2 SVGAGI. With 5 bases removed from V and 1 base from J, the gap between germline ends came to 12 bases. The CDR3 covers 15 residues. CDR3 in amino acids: CASSPNRESYNEQFF. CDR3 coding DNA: TGTGCCAGCAGTCCCAACAGGGAGTCCTACAATGAGCAGTTCTTC.

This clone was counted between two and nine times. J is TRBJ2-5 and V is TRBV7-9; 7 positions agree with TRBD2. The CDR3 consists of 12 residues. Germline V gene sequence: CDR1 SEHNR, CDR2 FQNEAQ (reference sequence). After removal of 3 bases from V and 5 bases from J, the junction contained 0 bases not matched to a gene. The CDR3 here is CASSFGGETQYF. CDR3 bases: TGTGCCAGCAGCTTCGGGGGGGAGACCCAGTACTTC.

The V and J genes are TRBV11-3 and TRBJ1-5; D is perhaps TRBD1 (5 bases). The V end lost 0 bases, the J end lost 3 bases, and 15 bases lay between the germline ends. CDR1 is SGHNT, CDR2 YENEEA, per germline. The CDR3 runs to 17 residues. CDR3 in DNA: TGTGCCAGCAGCTTAGATCCGCGCAGGGATGACAATCAGCCCCAGCATTTT. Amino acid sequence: CASSLDPRRDDNQPQHF. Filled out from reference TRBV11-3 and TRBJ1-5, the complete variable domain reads EAGVVQSPRYKIIEKKQPVAFWCNPISGHNTLYWYLQNLGQGPELLIRYENEEAVDDSQLPKDRFSAERLKGVDSTLKIQPAELGDSAVYLCASSLDPRRDDNQPQHFGDGTRLSIL.

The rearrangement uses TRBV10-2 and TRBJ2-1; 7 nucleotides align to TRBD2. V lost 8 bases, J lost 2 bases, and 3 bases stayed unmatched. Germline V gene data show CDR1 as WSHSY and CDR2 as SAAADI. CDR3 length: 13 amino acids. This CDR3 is CASSLAAYNEQFF. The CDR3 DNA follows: TGCGCCAGCTCCCTAGCGGCCTACAATGAGCAGTTCTTC.

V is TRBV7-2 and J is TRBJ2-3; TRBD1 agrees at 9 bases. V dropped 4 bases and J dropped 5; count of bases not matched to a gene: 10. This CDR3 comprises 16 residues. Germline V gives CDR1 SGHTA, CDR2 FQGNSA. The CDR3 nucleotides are TGTGCCAGCAGCTCCGGGACAGGGCGGGAGAAAGATACGCAGTATTTT. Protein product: CASSSGTGREKDTQYF.

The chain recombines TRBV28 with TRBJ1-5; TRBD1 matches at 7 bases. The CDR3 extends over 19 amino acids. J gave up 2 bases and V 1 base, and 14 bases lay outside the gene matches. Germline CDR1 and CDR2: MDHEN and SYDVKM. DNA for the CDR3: TGTGCCAGCAGTTTATCCCACTCGATTATCGGGACAGGCAATCAGCCCCAGCATTTT. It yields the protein CASSLSHSIIGTGNQPQHF.

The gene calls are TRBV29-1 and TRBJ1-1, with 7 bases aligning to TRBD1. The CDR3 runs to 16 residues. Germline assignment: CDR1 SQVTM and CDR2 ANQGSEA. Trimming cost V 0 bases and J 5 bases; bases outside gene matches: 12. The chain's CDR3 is CSVEDPHRGRETEAFF. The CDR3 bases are TGCAGCGTTGAAGATCCCCATAGGGGGCGTGAGACTGAAGCTTTCTTT.

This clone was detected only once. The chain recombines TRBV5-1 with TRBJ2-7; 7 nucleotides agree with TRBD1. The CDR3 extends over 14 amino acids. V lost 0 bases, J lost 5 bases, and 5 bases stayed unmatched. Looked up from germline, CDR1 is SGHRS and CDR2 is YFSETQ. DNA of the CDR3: TGCGCCAGCAGCTTGGGCGTTGACAGGGACGAGCAGTACTTC. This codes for CASSLGVDRDEQYF.

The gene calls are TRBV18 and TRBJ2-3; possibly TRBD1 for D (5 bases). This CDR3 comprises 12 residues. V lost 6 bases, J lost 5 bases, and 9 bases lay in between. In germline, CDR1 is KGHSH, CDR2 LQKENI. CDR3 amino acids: CASSPGRDTQYF. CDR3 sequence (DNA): TGTGCCAGCTCCCCAGGGCGAGATACGCAGTATTTT.

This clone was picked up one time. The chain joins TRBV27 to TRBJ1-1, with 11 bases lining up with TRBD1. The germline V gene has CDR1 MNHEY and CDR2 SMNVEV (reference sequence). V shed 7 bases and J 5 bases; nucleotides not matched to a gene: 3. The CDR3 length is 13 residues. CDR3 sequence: CASKGQGGTEAFF. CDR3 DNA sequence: TGTGCCAGCAAGGGACAGGGGGGTACTGAAGCTTTCTTT.

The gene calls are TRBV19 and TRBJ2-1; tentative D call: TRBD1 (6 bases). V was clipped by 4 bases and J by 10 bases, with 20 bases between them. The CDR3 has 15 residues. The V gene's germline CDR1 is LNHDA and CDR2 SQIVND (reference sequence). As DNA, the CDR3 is TGTGCCAGTAGTAGAAACAGGGTTGATCGTAGGGAGCAGTTCTTC. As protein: CASSRNRVDRREQFF. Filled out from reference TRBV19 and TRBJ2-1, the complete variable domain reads DGGITQSPKYLFRKEGQNVTLSCEQNLNHDAMYWYRQDPGQGLRLIYYSQIVNDFQKGDIAEGYSVSREKKESFPLTVTSAQKNPTAFYLCASSRNRVDRREQFFGPGTRLTVL.

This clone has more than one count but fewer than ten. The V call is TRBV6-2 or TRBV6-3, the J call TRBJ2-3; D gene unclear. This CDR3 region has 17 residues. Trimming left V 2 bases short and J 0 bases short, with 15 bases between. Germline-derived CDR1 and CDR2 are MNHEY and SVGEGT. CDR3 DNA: TGTGCCAGCAGTTACGATTCGAGGTTTGGTAGCACAGATACGCAGTATTTT. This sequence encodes CASSYDSRFGSTDTQYF.

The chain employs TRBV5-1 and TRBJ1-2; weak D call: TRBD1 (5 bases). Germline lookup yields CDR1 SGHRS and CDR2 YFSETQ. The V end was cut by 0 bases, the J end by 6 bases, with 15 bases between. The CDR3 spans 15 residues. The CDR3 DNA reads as TGCGCCAGCAGCTTGGGTTTGCAGGGCGCCGATGGCTACACCTTC. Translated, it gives CASSLGLQGADGYTF.

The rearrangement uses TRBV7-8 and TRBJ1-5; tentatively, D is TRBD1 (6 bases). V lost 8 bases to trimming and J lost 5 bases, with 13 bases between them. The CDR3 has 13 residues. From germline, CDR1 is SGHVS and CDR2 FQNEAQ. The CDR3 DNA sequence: TGTGCCAGCGCAGGGCCAGGGGATCAGCCCCAGCATTTT. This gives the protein CASAGPGDQPQHF.

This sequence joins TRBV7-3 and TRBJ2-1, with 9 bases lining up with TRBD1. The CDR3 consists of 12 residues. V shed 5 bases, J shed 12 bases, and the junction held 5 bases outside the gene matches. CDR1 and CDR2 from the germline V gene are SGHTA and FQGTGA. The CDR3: CASSTGQGRQFF. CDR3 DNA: TGTGCCAGCAGCACAGGACAGGGGAGGCAGTTCTTC.

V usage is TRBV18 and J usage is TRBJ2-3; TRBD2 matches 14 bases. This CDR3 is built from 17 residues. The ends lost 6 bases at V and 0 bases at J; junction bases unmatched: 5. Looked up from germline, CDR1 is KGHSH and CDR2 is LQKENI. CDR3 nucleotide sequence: TGTGCCAGCTCGGAAGGACTAGCGGGGGGCAGCACAGATACGCAGTATTTT. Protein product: CASSEGLAGGSTDTQYF.

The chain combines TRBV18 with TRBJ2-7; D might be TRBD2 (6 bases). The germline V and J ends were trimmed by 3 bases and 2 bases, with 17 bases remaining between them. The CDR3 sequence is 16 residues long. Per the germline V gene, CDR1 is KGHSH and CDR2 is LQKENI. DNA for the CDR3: TGTGCCAGCTCACCCGCCGGGGGTTACGAAACCTACGAGCAGTACTTC. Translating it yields CASSPAGGYETYEQYF.

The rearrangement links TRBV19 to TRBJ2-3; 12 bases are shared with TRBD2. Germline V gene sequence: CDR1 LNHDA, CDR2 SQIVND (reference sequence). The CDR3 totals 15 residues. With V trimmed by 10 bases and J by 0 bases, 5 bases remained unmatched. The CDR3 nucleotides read TGTGCCACCGGACTAGCGGGGATGAGCACAGATACGCAGTATTTT. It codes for CATGLAGMSTDTQYF.

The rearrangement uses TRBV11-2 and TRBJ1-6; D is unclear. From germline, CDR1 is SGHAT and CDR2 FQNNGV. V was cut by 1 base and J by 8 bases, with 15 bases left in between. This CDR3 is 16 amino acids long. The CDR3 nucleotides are TGTGCCAGCAGCTTAGGCGGTAGAACGAGGGATTCACCCCTCCACTTT. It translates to CASSLGGRTRDSPLHF.

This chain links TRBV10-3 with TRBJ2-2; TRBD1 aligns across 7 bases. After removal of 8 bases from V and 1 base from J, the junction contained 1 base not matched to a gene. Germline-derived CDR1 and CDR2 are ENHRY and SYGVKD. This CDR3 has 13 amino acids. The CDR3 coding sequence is TGTGCCATCGGGGACAGGAACACCGGGGAGCTGTTTTTT. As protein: CAIGDRNTGELFF.